This T cell receptor (beta chain) was profiled in a study of T cells in Graves' hyperthyroidism and ophthalmopathy. Amplification of TCR beta CDR3 regions used RNA as the template. With the HTBI primer set, the TCR CDR3 went through a first round of RT-PCR. TCRdb reanalysed the multiplex PCR reads using MiXCR and keeps one entry per CDR3 protein. Of roughly 300,000 distinct CDR3 sequences listed, 15% to 20% are singletons. The trim removed 6 bases at V and 0 bases at J, leaving 11 bases unmatched. This CDR3 region has 18 residues. The chain carries TRBV12-3 or TRBV12-4 and TRBJ2-4, with TRBD1 matching 10 bases. The source material was blood. The clonotype comes from a woman aged 45-60 years with Graves' hyperthyroidism. DNA of the CDR3: TGTGCCAGCAGCGGGACAGGGGCCCGGGACACAGCCAAAAACATTCAGTACTTC. Residues: CASSGTGARDTAKNIQYF.